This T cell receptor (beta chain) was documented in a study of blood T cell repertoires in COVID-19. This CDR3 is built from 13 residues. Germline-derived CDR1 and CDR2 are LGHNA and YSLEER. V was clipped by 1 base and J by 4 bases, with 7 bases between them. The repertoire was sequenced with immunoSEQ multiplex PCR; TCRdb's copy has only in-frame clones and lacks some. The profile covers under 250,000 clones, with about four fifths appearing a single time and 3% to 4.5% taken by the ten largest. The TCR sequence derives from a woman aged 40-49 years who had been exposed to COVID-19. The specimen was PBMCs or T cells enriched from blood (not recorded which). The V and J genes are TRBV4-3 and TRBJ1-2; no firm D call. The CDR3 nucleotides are TGCGCCAGCAGCCAAGCAGTCCGCTATGGCTACACCTTC. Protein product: CASSQAVRYGYTF.